The 26 T cell receptor beta chains listed next were all sequenced from one sample in a study of response to subunit inactivated influenza vaccine (dated by TCRdb to between 2018 and 2020). Libraries were prepared through RT-PCR. The data were produced on an Illumina HiSeq 2500. TCRdb handled the public reads itself, with Q25 trimming in fastp and clone calling in MiXCR, and kept productive beta chains. CDR3 protein duplicates are merged, each entry listing the most common genes and DNA. This sample lists 550,000 to 650,000 distinct CDR3 sequences; about an eighth were detected once. The top ten constitute 10% to 13% of the sample. The sample was PBMCs from blood, taken on the day of vaccination. Receptors were obtained from a man aged 45-65 years who received an inactivated influenza vaccine. Donor details come from another sample of the same person, matched by shared clones.

This rearrangement joins TRBV25-1 to TRBJ1-6; D ambiguous. The CDR3 length is 14 residues. The V gene's germline CDR1 is MGHDK and CDR2 SYGVNS. The ends were cut back, 8 bases at V and 10 bases at J, with 18 bases in the middle. This CDR3 is CASSRAGFVSPLHF. As DNA, the CDR3 is TGTGCCAGCTCGAGGGCGGGATTTGTATCACCCCTCCACTTT. Variable domain in full (rest from reference TRBV25-1 and TRBJ1-6): EADIYQTPRYLVIGTGKKITLECSQTMGHDKMYWYQQDPGMELHLIHYSYGVNSTEKGDLSSESTVSRIRTEHFPLTLESARPSHTSQYLCASSRAGFVSPLHFGNGTRLTVT.

The V call is TRBV20-1, the J call TRBJ1-5; D is unresolved. CDR1 is DFQATT and CDR2 is SNEGSKA in the germline V gene (reference sequence). V gave up 4 bases and J gave up 11 bases, with 9 bases separating them. The CDR3 loop spans 10 amino acids. CDR3 loop: CSAMLLAQHF. DNA for the CDR3: TGCAGTGCTATGCTATTAGCCCAGCATTTT.

This clonotype has only a few counts. The chain employs TRBV30 and TRBJ1-2; D remains unclear. This CDR3 has 16 residues. Trimming removed 2 bases from V and 4 bases from J, with 20 bases in between. Per germline, CDR1 GTSNPN and CDR2 SVGIG (reference sequence). The CDR3 reads CAWSRLPPTSGYGYTF. DNA of the CDR3: TGTGCCTGGAGTAGACTTCCACCGACAAGCGGCTATGGCTACACCTTC.

This clonotype was counted a few times. V and J are TRBV6-1 and TRBJ2-5, with no clear D. V lost 6 bases to trimming and J lost 1 base, with 18 bases between them. The CDR3 consists of 16 residues. Germline V lookup: CDR1 MNHNS, CDR2 SASEGT. Written as DNA, the CDR3 is TGTGCCAGCAGCCTTTTTGCGGTCATCGGCCAAGAGACCCAGTACTTC. It yields the protein CASSLFAVIGQETQYF.

This clonotype was picked up one time. The CDR3 coding sequence is TGTGCCAGCAGCTCACGGGCAGGGAGCTCCTACGAGCAGTACTTC. Translated: CASSSRAGSSYEQYF. The rearrangement joins TRBV7-6 to TRBJ2-7; D might be TRBD1 or TRBD2, each matching 5 bases. Deletions cut 4 bases from V and 0 bases from J, with 13 bases between. Germline CDR1 SGHVS, CDR2 FNYEAQ. The CDR3 runs 15 residues. Full variable domain (missing parts from reference TRBV7-6 and TRBJ2-7): GAGVSQSPRYKVTKRGQDVALRCDPISGHVSLYWYRQALGQGPEFLTYFNYEAQQDKSGLPNDRFSAERPEGSISTLTIQRTEQRDSAMYRCASSSRAGSSYEQYFGPGTRLTVT.

This clonotype was seen ten or more times. This chain connects TRBV4-3 to TRBJ1-2, with 9 bases fitting TRBD1. CDR1 LGHNA and CDR2 YSLEER come from the germline V gene. The CDR3 length is 17 residues. V lost 0 bases, J lost 4 bases, and 9 bases stayed unmatched. The CDR3 nucleotides are TGCGCCAGCAGCCAAGATACGCCCGGACAGGGGACCTATGGCTACACCTTC. This gives the protein CASSQDTPGQGTYGYTF.

This clonotype was observed a handful of times. The chain couples TRBV25-1 to TRBJ1-1; D is possibly TRBD1 (6 bases). The CDR3 totals 13 residues. Germline V gene sequence: CDR1 MGHDK, CDR2 SYGVNS. V lost 3 bases to trimming and J lost 4 bases, with 9 bases between them. The CDR3 nucleotides are TGTGCCAGCAGTGACAGGGGACCCACTGAAGCTTTCTTT. As protein: CASSDRGPTEAFF.

This clonotype was detected a few times. The chain combines TRBV12-3 or TRBV12-4 with TRBJ2-7; 14 bases map to TRBD2. The CDR3 contains 18 residues. V was pared by 1 base and J by 3 bases, with 8 bases of the junction left unmatched. Here the CDR3 DNA reads TGTGCCAGCAGTTTAGGGACTAGCGGGAGGATTAAGCTCTACGAGCAGTACTTC. This codes for CASSLGTSGRIKLYEQYF.

This clonotype was recorded a few times. J is TRBJ2-1 and V is TRBV27; D not certain. The CDR3 is 12 residues long. Germline V gene lookup returns CDR1 MNHEY and CDR2 SMNVEV (reference sequence). The ends were cut back, 1 base at V and 15 bases at J, with 13 bases in the middle. CDR3 nucleotides: TGTGCCAGCAGTTTATTCGCCAGCAGGCTGTTCTTC. This gives the protein CASSLFASRLFF.

The V call is TRBV20-1, the J call TRBJ2-5, with D tentatively TRBD2 (7 bases). The germline V and J ends were trimmed by 1 base and 6 bases, with 18 bases remaining between them. Germline assignment: CDR1 DFQATT and CDR2 SNEGSKA (reference sequence). CDR3 length: 15 residues. CDR3 in DNA: TGCAGTGCTAGAGGCCCGGGGGGCGGGCGCAAGACCCAGTACTTC. It translates to CSARGPGGGRKTQYF.

V and J are TRBV29-1 and TRBJ2-4; 8 nucleotides match TRBD1. The V gene's germline CDR1 is SQVTM and CDR2 ANQGSEA. V was clipped by 6 bases and J by 4 bases; unmatched bases: 8. The CDR3 covers 14 residues. The CDR3 sequence: CSVTQGVRKNIQYF. The CDR3 nucleotides read TGCAGCGTAACACAGGGGGTGAGGAAAAACATTCAGTACTTC.

This clonotype appeared many times. The J gene is TRBJ2-6, the V gene TRBV9; 12 bases match TRBD2. The CDR3 totals 20 residues. Germline assignment: CDR1 SGDLS and CDR2 YYNGEE. The ends lost 0 bases at V and 0 bases at J; junction bases unmatched: 7. CDR3 residues: CASSVARGLAGFSGANVLTF. The CDR3 DNA reads as TGTGCCAGCAGCGTAGCAAGGGGACTAGCGGGTTTCTCTGGGGCCAACGTCCTGACTTTC.

This sequence joins TRBV12-3 or TRBV12-4 and TRBJ2-5; D is uncertain. Trimming stripped 0 bases from V and 2 bases from J, with 7 bases between. The CDR3 spans 14 residues. The CDR3 protein is CASSLASWQETQYF. The CDR3 DNA is TGTGCCAGCAGTTTAGCGTCGTGGCAAGAGACCCAGTACTTC.

This clonotype was seen only a few times. V and J are TRBV7-2 and TRBJ2-5, with TRBD2 identical over 8 bases. Germline V gene lookup returns CDR1 SGHTA and CDR2 FQGNSA. The CDR3 runs to 12 residues. Losses at the gene ends were 5 bases for V and 7 bases for J; bases not matched to a gene: 3. The CDR3 reads CASSGLAGTQYF. In nucleotides, the CDR3 is TGTGCCAGCAGCGGACTAGCTGGGACCCAGTACTTC.

This clonotype occurred many times. CDR3 sequence: CATSRDIGVRTRQETQYF. CDR3 nucleotide sequence: TGTGCCACCAGCAGAGATATTGGGGTGCGTACCCGACAAGAGACCCAGTACTTC. The chain joins TRBV15 to TRBJ2-5, with unresolved D. The CDR3 has 18 residues. CDR1 is LNHNV, CDR2 YYDKDF, per germline (reference sequence). Trimming took 0 bases from V and 2 from J, leaving 19 bases between them.

This clonotype was observed a handful of times. V usage is TRBV7-2 and J usage is TRBJ2-7; unclear D gene. Deletions cut 1 base from V and 5 bases from J, with 21 bases between. Germline assignment: CDR1 SGHTA and CDR2 FQGNSA. The CDR3 runs to 17 residues. DNA for the CDR3: TGTGCCAGCAGCTTAGTAGGTAGGGCACTGGGTAGAAACGAGCAGTACTTC. Its translation is CASSLVGRALGRNEQYF. Together with reference TRBV7-2 and TRBJ2-7, the CDR3 gives the full variable domain: GAGVSQSPSNKVTEKGKDVELRCDPISGHTALYWYRQSLGQGLEFLIYFQGNSAPDKSGLPSDRFSAERTGGSVSTLTIQRTQQEDSAVYLCASSLVGRALGRNEQYFGPGTRLTVT.

This clonotype was counted only a few times. This chain uses TRBV12-3 or TRBV12-4 with TRBJ2-5, with unresolved D. The CDR3 is 14 residues long. V dropped 3 bases and J dropped 4 bases, with 12 bases sitting between them. In DNA form, the CDR3 reads TGTGCCAGCAGTTTTTCAGCCCCCCCAGAGACCCAGTACTTC. Protein: CASSFSAPPETQYF.

The chain joins TRBV19 to TRBJ2-3, with 9 bases lining up with TRBD1. After removal of 8 bases from V and 4 bases from J, the junction contained 10 bases not matched to a gene. Germline V gene lookup returns CDR1 LNHDA and CDR2 SQIVND (reference sequence). The CDR3 is 15 residues long. The CDR3 nucleotides are TGTGCCAGTGCCACCCTGGGGACAGGGCCAGATACGCAGTATTTT. It is translated as CASATLGTGPDTQYF.

Many counts were recorded for this clonotype. This chain uses TRBV10-3 with TRBJ2-5, with 10 positions matching TRBD2. This CDR3 is 16 amino acids long. The junction had 3 bases not matched to a gene; V was cut back by 0 bases and J by 2 bases. CDR1 and CDR2 (germline): ENHRY, SYGVKD. The CDR3 coding sequence is TGTGCCATCAGTGAGTCGCTTAGCGGGGGGCAAGAGACCCAGTACTTC. It yields the protein CAISESLSGGQETQYF.

This clonotype has ten or more counts. The V gene is TRBV5-1, the J gene TRBJ2-3, with D tentatively TRBD1 (6 bases). The CDR3 covers 13 residues. The V and J ends lost 0 bases and 7 bases respectively, with 9 bases between them. Per the germline V gene, CDR1 is SGHRS and CDR2 is YFSETQ. The CDR3 loop reads CASSLDREHTQYF. CDR3 coding DNA: TGCGCCAGCAGCTTGGACAGGGAACATACGCAGTATTTT. Variable domain in full (rest from reference TRBV5-1 and TRBJ2-3): KAGVTQTPRYLIKTRGQQVTLSCSPISGHRSVSWYQQTPGQGLQFLFEYFSETQRNKGNFPGRFSGRQFSNSRSEMNVSTLELGDSALYLCASSLDREHTQYFGPGTRLTVL.

This clonotype was observed at least ten times. The chain carries TRBV12-3 or TRBV12-4 and TRBJ2-3, with 7 positions matching TRBD2. The CDR3 runs to 15 residues. V lost 6 bases, J lost 0 bases, and 6 bases stayed unmatched. In DNA form, the CDR3 reads TGTGCCAGCAGCCGCTCGGGGGGTAGCACAGATACGCAGTATTTT. It translates to CASSRSGGSTDTQYF.

This clonotype was seen a handful of times. This rearrangement joins TRBV28 to TRBJ1-3; a possible D gene is TRBD1 (5 bases). The CDR3 loop spans 13 amino acids. Per the germline V gene, CDR1 is MDHEN and CDR2 is SYDVKM. V lost 6 bases and J lost 3, with 9 bases in between. CDR3 coding DNA: TGTGCCAGCAGGAGGGGTTTTGGAAACACCATATATTTT. Amino acid sequence: CASRRGFGNTIYF.

This sequence joins TRBV20-1 and TRBJ2-7, with D tentatively TRBD2 (5 bases). The germline V and J ends were trimmed by 6 bases and 0 bases, with 9 bases remaining between them. The germline gives CDR1 DFQATT, CDR2 SNEGSKA (reference sequence). This CDR3 has 12 amino acids. The DNA of the CDR3 is TGCAGTGCCGACGGGATCTCCTACGAGCAGTACTTC. Translation gives CSADGISYEQYF.

The rearrangement joins TRBV12-3 or TRBV12-4 to TRBJ2-5; TRBD2 might be the D (6 bases). The CDR3 runs 17 residues. The ends were cut back, 6 bases at V and 4 bases at J, with 24 bases in the middle. The CDR3 DNA reads as TGTGCCAGCAGCGCGATGGCGGGGCTTGCCCCCGGAGAGACCCAGTACTTC. Residues: CASSAMAGLAPGETQYF.

This clonotype showed up many times. The chain's CDR3 is CASSLRRVAGNEQFF. Written as DNA, the CDR3 is TGTGCCAGCAGCTTAAGACGGGTCGCAGGGAATGAGCAGTTCTTC. This chain connects TRBV7-3 to TRBJ2-1; D is possibly TRBD1 (5 bases). Germline assignment: CDR1 SGHTA and CDR2 FQGTGA. The V end was cut by 1 base, the J end by 7 bases, with 14 bases between. The CDR3 spans 15 residues.

V gene TRBV7-2 combines with J gene TRBJ2-7; D unresolved. In germline, CDR1 is SGHTA, CDR2 FQGNSA. Trimming left V 5 bases short and J 6 bases short, with 11 bases between. The CDR3 is 12 residues long. The CDR3 coding sequence is TGTGCCAGCAGCCTGGAAAGATTCGAGCAGTACTTC. Translation: CASSLERFEQYF.